This is a list of T cell receptor beta chains from one sample in a study of CD8 T cells in ankylosing spondylitis. TCRdb called the 5' RACE reads again in MiXCR, with one record for every CDR3 protein. Among hundreds of thousands of distinct CDR3 sequences listed, about 15% were seen once. The sample taken for sequencing was blood, either unsorted or a sorted T cell fraction (not recorded which). Every receptor here comes from a male donor with ankylosing spondylitis. Each CDR3 is given without its conserved first and last residue.

J gene,V gene,CDR3 protein
TRBJ1-1,TRBV7-2,ASSAPRMNTEAF
TRBJ2-1,TRBV18,ASSPRPGRGGNEQF
TRBJ2-3,TRBV6-1,ASSGTSGASDTQY
TRBJ2-3,TRBV18,ASSPRRAADTQY
TRBJ2-1,TRBV6-1,ASQKGGGRAAEQF
TRBJ1-1,TRBV5-1,ASSLGRDSEAF
TRBJ2-7,TRBV20-1,SARAGGLASYEQY
TRBJ1-1,TRBV3-1,ASSRGQILNTEAF
TRBJ2-7,TRBV7-6,ASSLGADAYEQY
TRBJ1-6,TRBV6-1,ASSARDFNSPLH
TRBJ2-3,TRBV6-1,ASSGGGGGGGTDTQY
TRBJ1-5,TRBV4-2,ASTPGTGRNQPQH
TRBJ1-1,TRBV20-1,SARSSSGRRITEAF
TRBJ2-5,TRBV6-1,ASSRYTSDGQETQY
TRBJ2-7,TRBV5-1,ASSPGTYEQY
TRBJ2-1,TRBV7-6,ASSPVAETQF
TRBJ2-3,TRBV3-1,ASSRTGLAVDTQY
TRBJ1-2,TRBV20-1,SARDLYYGYT
TRBJ1-5,TRBV20-1,SARDLLGNQPQH
TRBJ2-4,TRBV7-2,ASSSTGGGENIQY
TRBJ1-6,TRBV9,ASSLGTAYNSPLH
TRBJ1-6,TRBV4-2,ASSQVVQGDSPLH
TRBJ1-2,TRBV28,ASSGQYGYT
TRBJ2-6,TRBV5-1,ASSSDRGRANVLT
TRBJ2-3,TRBV6-1,ASSPTSGGGADTQY
TRBJ1-2,TRBV5-1,ASTPDRGSYGYT
TRBJ2-4,TRBV18,ASSPVGQGVSKNIQY
TRBJ1-4,TRBV18,ASSPKYLDTTTNEKLF
TRBJ2-3,TRBV29-1,SVLSMDTQY
TRBJ2-7,TRBV29-1,SVGYQGAGEQY
TRBJ2-1,TRBV10-3,AISRVDPESAYNEQF
TRBJ2-7,TRBV5-1,ASSLTDNTYEQY
TRBJ1-5,TRBV12-3/TRBV12-4,ASSDGEGYSNQPQH
TRBJ2-1,TRBV6-2/TRBV6-3,ASSHSRIVYEQF
TRBJ2-2,TRBV5-1,ASSGRPGNTGELF
TRBJ2-2,TRBV11-2,ASSLDPRRELF
TRBJ2-3,TRBV5-8,ASSLAPDSHLDTQY
TRBJ2-7,TRBV20-1,SAEQQFRSYEQY
TRBJ1-6,TRBV25-1,ASQARELYNSPLH
TRBJ2-1,TRBV2,ASSGGAIYNEQF
TRBJ2-7,TRBV5-6,ASSIRSLTDYEQY